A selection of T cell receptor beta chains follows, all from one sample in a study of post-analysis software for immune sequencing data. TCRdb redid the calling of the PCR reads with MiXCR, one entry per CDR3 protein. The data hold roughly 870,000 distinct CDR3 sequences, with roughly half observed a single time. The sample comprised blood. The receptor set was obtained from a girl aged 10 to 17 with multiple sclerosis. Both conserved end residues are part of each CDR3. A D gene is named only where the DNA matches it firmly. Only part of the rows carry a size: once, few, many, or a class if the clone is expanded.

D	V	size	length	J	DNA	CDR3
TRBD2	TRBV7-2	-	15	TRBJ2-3	TGTGCCAGTATCCGGCCAGCGGGGGCCATCGGCACGCAGTATTTT	CASIRPAGAIGTQYF
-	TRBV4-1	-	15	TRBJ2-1	TGCGCCAGCAGCCAACCAGGGTCTGCCTACAATGAGCAGTTCTTC	CASSQPGSAYNEQFF
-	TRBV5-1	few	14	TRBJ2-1	TGCGCCAGCAGCTTGACGTGGACAGTCGATGAGCAGTTCTTC	CASSLTWTVDEQFF
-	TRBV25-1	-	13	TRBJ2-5	TGTGCCAGCAGTGTATCAGGTCTGGAGACCCAGTACTTC	CASSVSGLETQYF
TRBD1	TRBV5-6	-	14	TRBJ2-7	TGTGCCAGCAGCCCGGGGGGACAGGGCTACGAGCAGTACTTC	CASSPGGQGYEQYF
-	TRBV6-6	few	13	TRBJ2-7	TGTGCCAGCAGTTCAGAGACGTCTTACGAGCAGTACTTC	CASSSETSYEQYF
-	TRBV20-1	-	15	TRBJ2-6	TGCAGTGCCCGAGGGGGGGGGCCTGGGGCCAACGTCCTGACTTTC	CSARGGGPGANVLTF
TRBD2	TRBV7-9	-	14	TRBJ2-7	TGTGCCAGCACCATCGGGGGGGGATCCTACGAGCAGTACTTC	CASTIGGGSYEQYF
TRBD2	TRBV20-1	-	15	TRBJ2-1	TGCAGTGCTAGAGTGAACGGGAGGAGCTACAATAAGCAGTTCTTC	CSARVNGRSYNKQFF
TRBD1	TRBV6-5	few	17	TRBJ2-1	TGTGCCAGCAGTGCGGCAGGACAGGGTTTCTCCTACAATGAGCAGTTCTTC	CASSAAGQGFSYNEQFF
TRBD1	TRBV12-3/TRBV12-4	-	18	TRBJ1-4	TGTGCCAGCAGCATGGGACAGGGTAGGAAGACAACTAATGAAAAACTGTTTTTT	CASSMGQGRKTTNEKLFF
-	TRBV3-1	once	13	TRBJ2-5	TGTGCCAGCAGCCGCCTGGAGGCGGAGACCCAGTACTTC	CASSRLEAETQYF
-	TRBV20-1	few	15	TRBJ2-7	TGCAGTGCTGGTTCCGGGACCACCCACTCCTACGAGCAGTACTTC	CSAGSGTTHSYEQYF
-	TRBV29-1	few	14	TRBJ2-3	TGCAGCGTTGAAGATCGACAGAGCACAGATACGCAGTATTTT	CSVEDRQSTDTQYF
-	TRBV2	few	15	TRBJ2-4	TGTGCCAGCAGGTCCGCAACAGGGCGAAGGAACATTCAGTACTTC	CASRSATGRRNIQYF
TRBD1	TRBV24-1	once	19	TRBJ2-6	TGTGCCACCAGTGACCCGGGACAGGGGGACCCCTCTGGGGCCAACGTCCTGACTTTC	CATSDPGQGDPSGANVLTF
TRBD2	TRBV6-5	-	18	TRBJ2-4	TGTGCCAGCAGTTACTCCTCTAGCGGGGGTTCCAGCTCCTACGAACAGTACTTC	CASSYSSSGGSSSYEQYF
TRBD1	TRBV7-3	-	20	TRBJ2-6	TGTGCCAGCAGCTTAAAGGCTGGGACAGCGTCCTTCTCTGGGGCCAACGTCCTGACTTTC	CASSLKAGTASFSGANVLTF
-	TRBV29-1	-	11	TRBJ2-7	TGCAGCGTTGATCAAGGGGGCGAGCAGTACTTC	CSVDQGGEQYF
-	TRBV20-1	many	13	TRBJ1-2	TGCAGTGCTATACTCTCCTACAGCTATGGCTACACCTTC	CSAILSYSYGYTF
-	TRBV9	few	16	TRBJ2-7	TGCGCCAGCAGCGTATCGGGCCTCTGGCCGGATGACGAGCAGTACTTC	CASSVSGLWPDDEQYF
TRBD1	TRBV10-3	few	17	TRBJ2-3	TGTGCCATCAGCCGATCCACCGGGACAGGGGGCACAGATACGCAGTATTTT	CAISRSTGTGGTDTQYF
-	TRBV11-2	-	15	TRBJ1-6	TGTGCCAGCAGCTTATCTATTCAGGGGAACTCACCCCTCCACTTT	CASSLSIQGNSPLHF
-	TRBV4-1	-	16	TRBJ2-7	TGCGCCAGCAGCCAAGATAGGGGCAGGGTCTCCTACGAGCAGTACTTC	CASSQDRGRVSYEQYF
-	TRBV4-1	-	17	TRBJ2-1	TGCGCCAGCAGCCAAGAAGGGCCGGGGGGCTTAGGAAATGAGCAGTTCTTC	CASSQEGPGGLGNEQFF
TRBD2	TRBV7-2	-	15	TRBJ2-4	TGTGCCAGCAGCTCGACCCCGGGACTAGCGGGACGGCAGTACTTC	CASSSTPGLAGRQYF
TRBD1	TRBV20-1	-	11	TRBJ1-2	TGCAGTGCAAGGGACAGGGGCGGCTACACCTTC	CSARDRGGYTF
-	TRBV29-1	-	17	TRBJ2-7	TGCAGCGTTGAGGGGGTTTTTGGGCAGGGGATCACCTACGAGCAGTACTTC	CSVEGVFGQGITYEQYF
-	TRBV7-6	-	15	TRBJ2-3	TGTGCCAGCAGCTTAGTCGGACAGAGCACAGATACGCAGTATTTT	CASSLVGQSTDTQYF
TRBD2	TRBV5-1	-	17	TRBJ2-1	TGCGCCAGCAGCCTGGTCGGGACTAGCGGAGCCTACAATGAGCAGTTCTTC	CASSLVGTSGAYNEQFF
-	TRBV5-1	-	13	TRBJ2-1	TGCGCCAGCAGGAGCCTAGTCGGCAATGAGCAGTTCTTC	CASRSLVGNEQFF
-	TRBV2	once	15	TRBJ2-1	TGTGTCAGCAGTGAAAGGAGACAACCGGGCCATGAGCAGTTCTTC	CVSSERRQPGHEQFF
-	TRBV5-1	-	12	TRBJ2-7	TGCGCCAGCAGGTTGGACGGCTACGAGCAGTACTTC	CASRLDGYEQYF
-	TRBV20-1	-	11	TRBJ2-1	TGCAGTGCTAGGTGGGGGCTCGAGCAGGACTTC	CSARWGLEQDF
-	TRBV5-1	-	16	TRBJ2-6	TGCGCCAGCAGCACGGCTTTAGGCTCTGGGGCCAACGTCCTGACTTTC	CASSTALGSGANVLTF
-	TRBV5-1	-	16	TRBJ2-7	TGCGCCAGCAGCCCCCCTGGGACATCGGCGGGTTACGAGCAGTACTTC	CASSPPGTSAGYEQYF
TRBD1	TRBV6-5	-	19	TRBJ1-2	TGTGCCAGCAGTTACTCGTTAAGGGACAGGGGGGATCGTGACTATGGCTACACCTTC	CASSYSLRDRGDRDYGYTF
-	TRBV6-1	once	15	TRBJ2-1	TGTGCCAGCAGTGCATGGGGAGGGGGGTACAATGAGCAGTTCTTC	CASSAWGGGYNEQFF
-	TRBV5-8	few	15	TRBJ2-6	TGTGCCAGCAGCTTGGTCCTTGGCGGGGCCAACGTCCTGACTTTC	CASSLVLGGANVLTF
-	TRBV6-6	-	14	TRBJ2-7	TGTGCCAGCAGTTACTCGAAGGTAGCCTGGGAGCAGTACTTC	CASSYSKVAWEQYF
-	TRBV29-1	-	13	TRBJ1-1	TGCAGCGTTGTGCCGGTCGTGGCCACCGAAGCTTTCTTT	CSVVPVVATEAFF
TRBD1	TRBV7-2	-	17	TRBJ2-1	TGTGCCAGCAGCTCCCCACCCGGGACAGCGGTAGGCGATGAGCAGTTCTTC	CASSSPPGTAVGDEQFF
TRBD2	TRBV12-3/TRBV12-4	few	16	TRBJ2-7	TGTGCCAGCAGTTCCATACTAGCGGTTAGGTCCTACGAGCAGTACTTC	CASSSILAVRSYEQYF
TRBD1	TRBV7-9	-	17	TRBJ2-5	TGTGCCAGCAGCCGGCCCAACAGGGGCACCCTTAGGGAGACCCAGTACTTC	CASSRPNRGTLRETQYF
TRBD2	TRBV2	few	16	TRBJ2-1	TGTGCCAGCAGTCAGCGGGGGGGAAGCACCTACAATGAGCAGTTCTTC	CASSQRGGSTYNEQFF
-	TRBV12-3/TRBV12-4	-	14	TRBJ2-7	TGTGCCAGCAGTAGACCCGGGTCTCCCCACGAGCAGTACTTC	CASSRPGSPHEQYF